Listed here are 3 T cell receptor beta chains from one sample, sequenced in a study of beta chain features in type 1 diabetes (dated by TCRdb to the late 2010s). Preparation of the library involved the immunoSEQ multiplex PCR assay. All of the isolated RNA was reverse transcribed with the High Capacity cDNA Reverse Transcription Kit, so expressed TCRB transcripts were sequenced. What TCRdb holds here is the immuneACCESS table cut down to in-frame rearrangements. Part of the clones is not present; checked against another copy, under half of the missing clones reflect an unresolved V gene, and the others are unexplained. The sample includes approximately 470,000 clones, with about 32% observed a single time. The leading ten clones occupy about 0.06% of the sample. Sequencing used naive CD4+ T cells from blood. The cell subset or site label on this specimen signifies: true naive CD4+ T cells. The receptor source for this set is a man in his late teens or twenties in good health.

There are a few counts of this clone. This sequence joins TRBV19 and TRBJ2-7, with 7 nucleotides matching TRBD1. The CDR3 sequence is 13 residues long. Looked up from germline, CDR1 is LNHDA and CDR2 is SQIVND (reference sequence). V trimming: 6 bases; J trimming: 2 bases; junction bases outside the gene matches: 4. This CDR3 is CASRGTAPYEQYF. As DNA, the CDR3 is TGTGCCAGTAGAGGGACAGCCCCCTACGAGCAGTACTTC.

This clone was seen many times. The chain is built from TRBV29-1 and TRBJ2-2, with D unresolved. Germline V gene lookup returns CDR1 SQVTM and CDR2 ANQGSEA. This CDR3 spans 11 amino acids. The V and J ends lost 3 bases and 7 bases respectively, with 6 bases between them. The CDR3, as DNA: TGCAGCGTTGATGGCGACGGGGAGCTGTTTTTT. This translates into CSVDGDGELFF.

This chain joins TRBV5-1 and TRBJ2-1, with D unresolved. V lost 0 bases and J 0 bases, leaving 10 bases between the germline ends. Germline CDR1 and CDR2: SGHRS and YFSETQ. The CDR3 is made up of 16 amino acids. Here the CDR3 DNA reads TGCGCCAGCAGCTTGGGGGCGCCCAGCTCCTACAATGAGCAGTTCTTC. Translating it yields CASSLGAPSSYNEQFF.